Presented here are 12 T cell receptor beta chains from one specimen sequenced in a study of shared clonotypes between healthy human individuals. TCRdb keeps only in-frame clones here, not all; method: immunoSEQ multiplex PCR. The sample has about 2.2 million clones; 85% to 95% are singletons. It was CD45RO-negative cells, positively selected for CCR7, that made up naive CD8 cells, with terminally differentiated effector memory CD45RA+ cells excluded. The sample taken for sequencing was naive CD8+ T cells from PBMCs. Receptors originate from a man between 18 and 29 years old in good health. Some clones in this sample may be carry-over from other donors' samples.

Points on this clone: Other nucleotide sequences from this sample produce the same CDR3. As DNA, the CDR3 is TGTGCCACCAGCAGAGAAACGACTAGCGGGAGCTACGAGCAGTACTTC. Protein sequence: CATSRETTSGSYEQYF. The genes are TRBV15 and TRBJ2-7, with 12 bases fitting TRBD2. V was clipped by 0 bases and J by 3 bases; unmatched bases: 3. Germline V gene data show CDR1 as LNHNV and CDR2 as YYDKDF (reference sequence). CDR3 length: 16 residues.

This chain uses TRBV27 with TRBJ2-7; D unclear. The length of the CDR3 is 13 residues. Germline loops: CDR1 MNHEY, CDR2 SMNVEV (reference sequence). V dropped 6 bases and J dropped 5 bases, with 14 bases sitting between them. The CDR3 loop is CASSPIFFDEQYF. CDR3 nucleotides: TGTGCCAGCAGCCCCATTTTTTTTGACGAGCAGTACTTC.

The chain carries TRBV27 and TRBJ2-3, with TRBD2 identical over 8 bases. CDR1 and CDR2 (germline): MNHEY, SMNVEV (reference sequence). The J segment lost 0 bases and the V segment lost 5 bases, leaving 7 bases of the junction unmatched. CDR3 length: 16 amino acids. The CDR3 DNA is TGTGCCAGCAGTCCCGCAGCGGGAGAAAGCACAGATACGCAGTATTTT. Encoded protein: CASSPAAGESTDTQYF.

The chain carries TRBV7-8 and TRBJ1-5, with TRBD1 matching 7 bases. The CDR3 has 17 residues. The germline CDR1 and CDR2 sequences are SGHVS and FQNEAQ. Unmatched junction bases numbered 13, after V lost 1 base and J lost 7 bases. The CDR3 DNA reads TGTGCCAGCAGCTTAGGTACAGGGGTGGGACCTCAGCAGCCCCAGCATTTT. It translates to CASSLGTGVGPQQPQHF.

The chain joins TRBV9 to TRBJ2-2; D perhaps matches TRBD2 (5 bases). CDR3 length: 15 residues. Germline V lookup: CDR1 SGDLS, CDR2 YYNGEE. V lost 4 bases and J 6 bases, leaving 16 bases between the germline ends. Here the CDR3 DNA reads TGTGCCAGCAGCCCCCGGACTGCCCCCGCCGGGGAGCTGTTTTTT. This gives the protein CASSPRTAPAGELFF.

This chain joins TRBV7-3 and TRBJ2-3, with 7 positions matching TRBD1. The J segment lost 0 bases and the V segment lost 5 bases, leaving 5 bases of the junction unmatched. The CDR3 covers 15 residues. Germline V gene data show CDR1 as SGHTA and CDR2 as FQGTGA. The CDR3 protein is CASSPGTVSTDTQYF. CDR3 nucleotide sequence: TGTGCCAGCAGCCCCGGGACAGTTAGCACAGATACGCAGTATTTT.

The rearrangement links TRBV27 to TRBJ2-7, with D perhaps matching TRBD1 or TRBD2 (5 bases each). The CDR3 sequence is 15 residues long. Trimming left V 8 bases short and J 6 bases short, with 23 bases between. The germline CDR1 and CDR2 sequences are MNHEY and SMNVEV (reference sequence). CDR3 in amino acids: CASPTNQGGGSEQYF. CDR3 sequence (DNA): TGTGCCAGCCCCACAAACCAAGGTGGGGGTAGCGAGCAGTACTTC.

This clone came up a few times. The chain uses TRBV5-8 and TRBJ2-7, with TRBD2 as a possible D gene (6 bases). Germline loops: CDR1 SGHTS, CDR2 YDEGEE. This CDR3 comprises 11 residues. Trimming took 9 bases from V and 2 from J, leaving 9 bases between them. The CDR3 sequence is CATRTTYEQYF. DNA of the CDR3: TGTGCCACTCGGACTACCTACGAGCAGTACTTC.

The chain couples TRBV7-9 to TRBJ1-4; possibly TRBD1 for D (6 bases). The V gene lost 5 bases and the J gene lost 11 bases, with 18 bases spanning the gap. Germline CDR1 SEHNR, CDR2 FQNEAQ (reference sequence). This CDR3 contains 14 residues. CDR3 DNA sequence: TGTGCCAGCAGCCGACCCAGGGGATCTGGGAAACTGTTTTTT. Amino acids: CASSRPRGSGKLFF. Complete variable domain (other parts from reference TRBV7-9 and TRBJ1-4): DTGVSQNPRHKITKRGQNVTFRCDPISEHNRLYWYRQTLGQGPEFLTYFQNEAQLEKSRLLSDRFSAERPKGSFSTLEIQRTEQGDSAMYLCASSRPRGSGKLFFGSGTQLSVL.

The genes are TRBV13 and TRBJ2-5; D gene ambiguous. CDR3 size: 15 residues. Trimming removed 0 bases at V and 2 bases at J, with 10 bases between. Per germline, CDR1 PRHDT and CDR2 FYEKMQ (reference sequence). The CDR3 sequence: CASSLGRQKQETQYF. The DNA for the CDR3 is TGTGCCAGCAGCTTAGGCCGGCAGAAACAAGAGACCCAGTACTTC.

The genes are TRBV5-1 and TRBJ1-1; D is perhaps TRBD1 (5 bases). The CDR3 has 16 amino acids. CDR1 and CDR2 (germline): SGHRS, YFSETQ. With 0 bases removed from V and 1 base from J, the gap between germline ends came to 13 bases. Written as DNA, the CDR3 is TGCGCCAGCAGCTTGGTAGGGGAGGGAAAGAACACTGAAGCTTTCTTT. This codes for CASSLVGEGKNTEAFF.

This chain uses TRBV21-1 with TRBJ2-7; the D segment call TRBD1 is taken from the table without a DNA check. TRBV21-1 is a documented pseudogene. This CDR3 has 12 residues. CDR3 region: CASSTRTGEQYF. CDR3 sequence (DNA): TGTGCCAGCAGCACCCGAACAGGCGAGCAGTACTTC.